The 19 T cell receptor beta chains below all came from one sample that was sequenced in a study of cytomegalovirus exposure and HLA in healthy donors. The PCR was carried out with 60 Vbeta primers and 13 Jbeta primers. The assay was immunoSEQ multiplex PCR, and TCRdb's table has in-frame clones only and misses some. This repertoire shows about 160,000 clones, almost 80% found once; its top ten account for 0.98%. The specimen sequenced was PBMCs. These TCRs come from a woman aged 50 to 60 in good health and CMV-seropositive.

The J gene is TRBJ1-4, the V gene TRBV28; 8 positions agree with TRBD1. CDR3 length: 17 residues. V was clipped by 2 bases and J by 1 base; unmatched bases: 6. Germline values: CDR1 MDHEN, CDR2 SYDVKM. CDR3 DNA sequence: TGTGCCAGCAGTTTAGCGCAGGGGGCTTTAACTAATGAAAAACTGTTTTTT. Protein: CASSLAQGALTNEKLFF.

V gene TRBV5-6 combines with J gene TRBJ1-2, with D perhaps matching TRBD1 (5 bases). The CDR3 covers 17 residues. V was cut by 0 bases and J by 11 bases, with 26 bases left in between. CDR1 is SGHDT and CDR2 is YYEEEE in the germline V gene. Here the CDR3 reads CASSLAGSPFLLWRYTF. CDR3 nucleotide sequence: TGTGCCAGCAGCTTGGCAGGGTCCCCTTTCTTACTATGGCGGTACACCTTC.

V and J are TRBV7-9 and TRBJ2-5; a weak D match, TRBD1 (6 bases). The CDR3 runs to 13 residues. Germline CDR1 and CDR2: SEHNR and FQNEAQ (reference sequence). V was trimmed by 5 bases and J by 5 bases, leaving 12 bases between them. In nucleotides, the CDR3 is TGTGCCAGCAGCGAACAGGGAAGGGAGACCCAGTACTTC. This gives the protein CASSEQGRETQYF. Using reference TRBV7-9 and TRBJ2-5 for the parts outside the CDR3, the full variable domain is DTGVSQNPRHKITKRGQNVTFRCDPISEHNRLYWYRQTLGQGPEFLTYFQNEAQLEKSRLLSDRFSAERPKGSFSTLEIQRTEQGDSAMYLCASSEQGRETQYFGPGTRLLVL.

The chain joins TRBV9 to TRBJ2-2, with D possibly being TRBD2 (5 bases). V was clipped by 0 bases and J by 5 bases, with 11 bases between them. The germline CDR1 and CDR2 sequences are SGDLS and YYNGEE. CDR3 length: 15 residues. For the CDR3, the DNA is TGTGCCAGCAGCGTAGGAGGGCGCAAAACCGGGGAGCTGTTTTTT. Translating it yields CASSVGGRKTGELFF.

This chain connects TRBV9 to TRBJ2-3; the D gene is possibly TRBD2 (6 bases). Germline CDR1 is SGDLS and CDR2 is YYNGEE. This CDR3 has 14 amino acids. Trimming cost V 4 bases and J 5 bases, with 14 bases left between them. In nucleotides, the CDR3 is TGTGCCAGCAGCCCGGCGGGACCGGGAGATACGCAGTATTTT. This gives the protein CASSPAGPGDTQYF.

This chain joins TRBV28 and TRBJ2-7, with 8 bases identical to TRBD2. This CDR3 region has 13 residues. V lost 7 bases, J lost 6 bases, and 8 bases stayed unmatched. CDR1 and CDR2 (germline): MDHEN, SYDVKM. The CDR3: CASTGGASLEQYF. In nucleotides, the CDR3 is TGTGCCAGCACCGGGGGGGCCAGCCTCGAGCAGTACTTC.

The J gene is TRBJ2-5, the V gene TRBV6-1; TRBD1 is a possible D gene (8 bases). The CDR3 sequence is 15 residues long. CDR1 MNHNS and CDR2 SASEGT come from the germline V gene. Trimming shortened V by 7 bases and J by 3 bases, and 18 bases separated the two germline ends. CDR3 DNA: TGTGCCAGCAACCCAACAGGGGGGGGCGAAGAGACCCAGTACTTC. Its translation: CASNPTGGGEETQYF.

V usage is TRBV9 and J usage is TRBJ2-3; the match to TRBD2 covers 8 bases. The J segment lost 3 bases and the V segment lost 5 bases, leaving 11 bases of the junction unmatched. From germline, CDR1 is SGDLS and CDR2 YYNGEE. This CDR3 contains 16 residues. The CDR3 nucleotides read TGTGCCAGCAGTCCCTATCAAGCGGGGGTAACAGATACGCAGTATTTT. Amino acid sequence: CASSPYQAGVTDTQYF.

The chain links TRBV2 to TRBJ1-2; maybe TRBD1 (6 bases). The CDR3 consists of 16 residues. The germline V and J ends were trimmed by 2 bases and 2 bases, with 15 bases remaining between them. The V gene's germline CDR1 is SNHLY and CDR2 FYNNEI. The DNA of the CDR3 is TGTGCCAGCAGTGAACAGGGGCAGGGCGGCAACTATGGCTACACCTTC. Translated, it gives CASSEQGQGGNYGYTF.

The chain joins TRBV7-6 to TRBJ2-5; no definite D call. Between the trimmed V and J ends, which lost 2 bases and 2 bases, there was a span of 9 bases. The germline gives CDR1 SGHVS, CDR2 FNYEAQ. The CDR3 contains 14 residues. CDR3 sequence: CASSLNMEQETQYF. The CDR3 DNA follows: TGTGCCAGCAGCTTAAACATGGAGCAAGAGACCCAGTACTTC.

V gene TRBV5-1 combines with J gene TRBJ1-4, with 8 bases that match TRBD1. There are 15 residues in the CDR3. The ends lost 1 base at V and 6 bases at J; junction bases unmatched: 5. The V gene's germline CDR1 is SGHRS and CDR2 YFSETQ. CDR3 sequence (DNA): TGCGCCAGCAGCTTGACCACAGGGGGGGATGAAAAACTGTTTTTT. Amino acid sequence: CASSLTTGGDEKLFF.

DNA for the CDR3: TGTGCCAGCAGTTACTCGATGGAGATGAACACTGAAGCTTTCTTT. It encodes CASSYSMEMNTEAFF. The J gene is TRBJ1-1, the V gene TRBV6-5; no clear D gene. Germline V lookup: CDR1 MNHEY, CDR2 SVGAGI. The CDR3 is made up of 15 amino acids. V lost 0 bases to trimming and J lost 0 bases, with 8 bases between them.

In this sample, this clone turned up a few times. This chain uses TRBV7-2 with TRBJ1-1; TRBD1 is a possible D gene (5 bases). The CDR3 spans 18 residues. The germline CDR1 and CDR2 sequences are SGHTA and FQGNSA. Trimming took off 4 bases at V and 0 bases at J, with 21 bases between the two ends. The CDR3 sequence is CASSWGGRGRFMNTEAFF. DNA of the CDR3: TGTGCCAGCAGCTGGGGTGGTCGGGGGAGATTCATGAACACTGAAGCTTTCTTT.

This sequence joins TRBV27 and TRBJ1-2; possible D gene TRBD1, 6 bases. The CDR3 has 14 residues. Germline V gene lookup returns CDR1 MNHEY and CDR2 SMNVEV (reference sequence). Between the trimmed V and J ends, which lost 5 bases and 7 bases, there was a span of 17 bases. CDR3 residues: CASSPIGQRAGYTF. The CDR3 DNA is TGTGCCAGCAGTCCTATTGGACAGAGGGCTGGCTACACCTTC.

The CDR3 here is CASSPSPIGTISNQPQHF. In nucleotides, the CDR3 is TGCGCCAGCAGCCCAAGTCCCATTGGCACTATCAGCAATCAGCCCCAGCATTTT. This sequence joins TRBV4-3 and TRBJ1-5, with D unclear. The V end was cut by 4 bases, the J end by 1 base, with 20 bases between. The CDR3 extends over 18 amino acids. Germline CDR1 LGHNA, CDR2 YSLEER.

V usage is TRBV6-1 and J usage is TRBJ2-7; 10 bases agree with TRBD1. The CDR3 consists of 15 residues. The V gene's germline CDR1 is MNHNS and CDR2 SASEGT. The V segment lost 6 bases and the J segment 3 bases; nucleotides outside the gene matches: 8. In DNA form, the CDR3 reads TGTGCCAGCAGAGTCAAAGGGACAGGGGACTACGAGCAGTACTTC. It specifies CASRVKGTGDYEQYF.

The V gene is TRBV11-2, the J gene TRBJ1-1, with D unclear. There are 13 residues in the CDR3. Trimming removed 0 bases from V and 5 bases from J, with 7 bases in between. CDR1 SGHAT and CDR2 FQNNGV come from the germline V gene. The CDR3 nucleotides read TGTGCCAGCAGCTTAGAGGCGGAGACTGAAGCTTTCTTT. Amino acid sequence: CASSLEAETEAFF.

The chain combines TRBV19 with TRBJ2-6, with 8 bases aligning to TRBD1. With 6 bases clipped from V and 4 bases from J, the junction kept 8 bases outside the gene matches. This CDR3 comprises 16 residues. Per germline, CDR1 LNHDA and CDR2 SQIVND (reference sequence). CDR3: CASRPGGAPGANVLTF. In DNA, the CDR3 is TGTGCCAGTAGGCCAGGGGGCGCGCCAGGGGCCAACGTCCTGACTTTC.

This clone was picked up a small number of times. The chain employs TRBV9 and TRBJ1-1, with a tentative D call TRBD1 (5 bases). Germline lookup yields CDR1 SGDLS and CDR2 YYNGEE. Trimming took off 0 bases at V and 0 bases at J, with 9 bases between the two ends. The CDR3 is 15 residues long. CDR3 sequence (DNA): TGTGCCAGCAGCGTAGAGGACAACCTGAACACTGAAGCTTTCTTT. Amino acids: CASSVEDNLNTEAFF.